The next 25 T cell receptor beta chains were all read from a single sample in a study of T cells in Graves' hyperthyroidism and ophthalmopathy. There were TCR beta CDR3 regions amplified from RNA transcripts. First-round RT-PCR with HTBI primers amplified the TCR CDR3 region. TCRdb reanalysed the multiplex PCR reads using MiXCR and keeps one entry per CDR3 protein. The data show under 450,000 distinct CDR3 sequences, around 16% seen once. The sequenced material came from blood. The receptors were gathered from a woman aged 18-30 years with Graves' hyperthyroidism.

This clonotype was observed at least ten times. The rearrangement links TRBV2 to TRBJ2-2; D may be TRBD2 (5 bases). Per the germline V gene, CDR1 is SNHLY and CDR2 is FYNNEI. The germline V and J ends were trimmed by 4 bases and 6 bases, with 15 bases remaining between them. This CDR3 has 15 amino acids. The CDR3 spells CASSAETNGAGELFF. Written as DNA, the CDR3 is TGTGCCAGCAGTGCAGAAACGAACGGGGCCGGGGAGCTGTTTTTT.

This clonotype was recorded a few times. The rearrangement links TRBV6-1 to TRBJ1-2; no definite D call. Germline V gene data show CDR1 as MNHNS and CDR2 as SASEGT. With 6 bases removed from V and 3 bases from J, the gap between germline ends came to 23 bases. The CDR3 loop spans 17 amino acids. The CDR3 DNA is TGTGCCAGCAGAGCCCCCCTAAAGGGATATAGCGACTATGGCTACACCTTC. It codes for CASRAPLKGYSDYGYTF.

This clonotype was recorded at least ten times. V is TRBV29-1 and J is TRBJ2-7; possibly TRBD1 or TRBD2 for D (5 bases each). Germline assignment: CDR1 SQVTM and CDR2 ANQGSEA. Between the trimmed V and J ends, which lost 1 base and 5 bases, there was a span of 18 bases. The length of the CDR3 is 15 residues. CDR3 region: CSVEASGRGSDEQYF. Written as DNA, the CDR3 is TGCAGCGTTGAAGCCTCGGGACGAGGGAGTGACGAGCAGTACTTC.

This clonotype was seen many times. The gene calls are TRBV6-1 and TRBJ1-5, with TRBD1 matching over 8 bases. The CDR3 length is 14 residues. The germline CDR1 and CDR2 sequences are MNHNS and SASEGT. V gave up 10 bases and J gave up 5 bases; unmatched junction bases: 10. CDR3 coding DNA: TGTGCCACCAACCTGGACAGGGAGTATCAGCCCCAGCATTTT. This sequence encodes CATNLDREYQPQHF.

Points on this clonotype: A read error may explain this, as a much larger clone is one base away. The chain joins TRBV9 to TRBJ2-1; 12 bases are a match to TRBD2. CDR3 length: 16 amino acids. Germline values: CDR1 SGDLS, CDR2 YYNGEE. The CDR3 DNA sequence: TGTACCAGCAGCGTAGATCTAGCGGGAGGGCTAAATGAGCAGTTCTTC. Encoded protein: CTSSVDLAGGLNEQFF. Drawing the rest from reference TRBV9 and TRBJ2-1, the complete variable domain is DSGVTQTPKHLITATGQRVTLRCSPRSGDLSVYWYQQSLDQGLQFLIQYYNGEERAKGNILERFSAQQFPDLHSELNLSSLELGDSALYFCTSSVDLAGGLNEQFFGPGTRLTVL.

In this sample, this clonotype turned up many times. The chain employs TRBV6-1 and TRBJ1-2, with D possibly TRBD1 on 6 matching bases. With 7 bases removed from V and 2 bases from J, the gap between germline ends came to 11 bases. This CDR3 is 13 amino acids long. Germline V gene sequence: CDR1 MNHNS, CDR2 SASEGT. The CDR3, as DNA: TGTGCCAGCACCAAAGGGACAAACTATGGCTACACCTTC. Translating it yields CASTKGTNYGYTF.

This clonotype was observed a few times. This may be a read error: a much more frequent sequence differs by one nucleotide. V usage is TRBV6-1 and J usage is TRBJ1-1; 7 nucleotides match TRBD1. Per the germline V gene, CDR1 is MNHNS and CDR2 is SASEGT. Trimming cost V 1 base and J 4 bases; bases outside gene matches: 6. The CDR3 loop spans 15 amino acids. CDR3 nucleotide sequence: TGTGCCAGCAGTGAAGAAACGGCAGGGGGCACTGAAGCTTTCTTT. It codes for CASSEETAGGTEAFF.

This clonotype showed up many times. The chain is built from TRBV5-1 and TRBJ2-3; D call uncertain. Germline V lookup: CDR1 SGHRS, CDR2 YFSETQ. Trimming removed 2 bases from V and 7 bases from J, with 5 bases in between. The CDR3 consists of 11 residues. The CDR3 bases are TGCGCCAGCAGCTTCCAAAATACGCAGTATTTT. It encodes CASSFQNTQYF.

This clonotype was detected many times. The gene calls are TRBV7-9 and TRBJ2-1; 12 positions agree with TRBD2. J was trimmed by 6 bases and V by 3 bases; bases with no gene match: 3. The CDR3 consists of 15 residues. Germline lookup yields CDR1 SEHNR and CDR2 FQNEAQ (reference sequence). The CDR3 DNA reads TGTGCCAGCAGCTTCGGACTAGCGGGACCCAATGAGCAGTTCTTC. It yields the protein CASSFGLAGPNEQFF.

This clonotype occurred many times. The CDR3 bases are TGTGCCAGCAGCCAAGTTACTAGCGGGGGGGGAGACACAGATACGCAGTATTTT. It specifies CASSQVTSGGGDTDTQYF. J is TRBJ2-3 and V is TRBV3-1; 13 bases line up with TRBD2. J was trimmed by 2 bases and V by 1 base; bases with no gene match: 6. Germline V lookup: CDR1 LGHDT, CDR2 YNNKEL (reference sequence). This CDR3 is 18 amino acids long.

The table lists this clonotype with many counts. The V call is TRBV28, the J call TRBJ2-7; 9 bases match TRBD1. The J segment lost 4 bases and the V segment lost 6 bases, leaving 10 bases of the junction unmatched. Per the germline V gene, CDR1 is MDHEN and CDR2 is SYDVKM. This CDR3 region has 15 residues. CDR3 coding DNA: TGTGCCAGCAGGACAGGACAGGGGAAGAAATACGAGCAGTACTTC. Encoded protein: CASRTGQGKKYEQYF.

The V gene is TRBV3-1, the J gene TRBJ1-1, with TRBD1 matching 7 bases. The junction had 6 bases not matched to a gene; V was cut back by 1 base and J by 1 base. The CDR3 totals 16 residues. Germline V lookup: CDR1 LGHDT, CDR2 YNNKEL (reference sequence). The CDR3 reads CASSQVRPGGNTEAFF. In DNA, the CDR3 is TGTGCCAGCAGCCAAGTCCGGCCAGGGGGGAACACTGAAGCTTTCTTT.

This clonotype showed up just once. The genes are TRBV7-2 and TRBJ1-1, with D unresolved. This CDR3 is built from 14 residues. Germline V lookup: CDR1 SGHTA, CDR2 FQGNSA. V lost 4 bases and J 6 bases, leaving 15 bases between the germline ends. CDR3 sequence: CASSSGGVFSEAFF. The CDR3 bases are TGTGCCAGCAGCTCGGGCGGGGTTTTTTCTGAAGCTTTCTTT.

Ten or more counts support this clonotype. V is TRBV5-1 and J is TRBJ2-5; the match to TRBD2 covers 9 bases. CDR1 and CDR2 (germline): SGHRS, YFSETQ. The V gene end was trimmed by 4 bases and the J gene end by 5 bases; junction bases not matched to a gene: 6. This CDR3 is built from 14 residues. The CDR3 reads CASSTGTSTETQYF. The CDR3 bases are TGCGCCAGCAGCACCGGGACTAGCACGGAGACCCAGTACTTC.

At least ten counts were recorded for this clonotype. This chain joins TRBV3-1 and TRBJ2-7; no reliable D call. CDR1 and CDR2 from the germline V gene are LGHDT and YNNKEL (reference sequence). V dropped 2 bases and J dropped 7 bases, with 9 bases sitting between them. This CDR3 spans 12 amino acids. DNA of the CDR3: TGTGCCAGCAGCCAAAGTAGTCTGGAGCAGTACTTC. Its translation is CASSQSSLEQYF.

This chain connects TRBV4-1 to TRBJ2-5, with 8 bases aligning to TRBD1. With V trimmed by 3 bases and J by 2 bases, 5 bases remained unmatched. The germline V gene encodes CDR1 MGHRA and CDR2 YSYEKL. This CDR3 is 15 amino acids long. CDR3 bases: TGCGCCAGCAGCCATATACAGGGGGGACAAGAGACCCAGTACTTC. Protein sequence: CASSHIQGGQETQYF.

This clonotype was counted only a few times. The rearrangement joins TRBV9 to TRBJ2-6; perhaps D is TRBD1 or TRBD2 (5 bases each). Between the trimmed V and J ends, which lost 0 bases and 4 bases, there was a span of 17 bases. This CDR3 has 18 residues. Germline values: CDR1 SGDLS, CDR2 YYNGEE. The chain's CDR3 is CASSVARGVVGGANVLTF. CDR3 sequence (DNA): TGTGCCAGCAGCGTAGCACGGGGCGTCGTGGGAGGGGCCAACGTCCTGACTTTC.

This clonotype has at least ten counts. This chain uses TRBV20-1 with TRBJ2-3; 10 nucleotides agree with TRBD2. The CDR3 totals 17 residues. Trimming cost V 1 base and J 1 base; bases outside gene matches: 8. Germline values: CDR1 DFQATT, CDR2 SNEGSKA (reference sequence). The DNA for the CDR3 is TGCAGTGCTAGAGGCCAGCGGGAGGGCCGGGGCACAGATACGCAGTATTTT. It translates to CSARGQREGRGTDTQYF.

This clonotype has at least ten counts. This chain links TRBV2 with TRBJ2-1, with D perhaps matching TRBD2 (6 bases). Trimming shortened V by 3 bases and J by 6 bases, and 15 bases separated the two germline ends. This CDR3 has 15 residues. Germline-derived CDR1 and CDR2 are SNHLY and FYNNEI. CDR3 protein: CASSETRHPPNEQFF. CDR3 DNA sequence: TGTGCCAGCAGTGAGACTAGGCATCCGCCCAATGAGCAGTTCTTC.

This clonotype was observed many times. The chain joins TRBV12-3 or TRBV12-4 to TRBJ2-2; tentatively, D is TRBD1 or TRBD2 (5 bases each). The V end lost 5 bases, the J end lost 1 base, and 11 bases lay between the germline ends. The CDR3 length is 15 residues. The chain's CDR3 is CASSTRDQNTGELFF. The DNA for the CDR3 is TGTGCCAGCAGTACCAGGGACCAGAACACCGGGGAGCTGTTTTTT.

In this sample, this clonotype turned up many times. V is TRBV5-5 and J is TRBJ1-1; D ambiguous. The CDR3 runs 13 residues. V was shortened by 1 base and J by 0 bases, with 4 bases between the two germline ends. Germline CDR1 reads SGHKS; CDR2 reads YYEKEE (reference sequence). CDR3 DNA: TGTGCCAGCAGCTTGTTGCTGAACACTGAAGCTTTCTTT. Translating gives CASSLLLNTEAFF.

This clonotype was detected ten times or more. V gene TRBV7-8 combines with J gene TRBJ2-5; 11 positions agree with TRBD1. The CDR3 has 15 residues. The V gene's germline CDR1 is SGHVS and CDR2 FQNEAQ. The trim removed 4 bases at V and 2 bases at J, leaving 3 bases unmatched. The CDR3 bases are TGTGCCAGCAGCTATCGGGACAGGGGGCAAGAGACCCAGTACTTC. Amino acids: CASSYRDRGQETQYF.

This rearrangement joins TRBV6-1 to TRBJ2-2, with a tentative D call TRBD1 (5 bases). V was cut by 1 base and J by 1 base, with 10 bases left in between. Germline values: CDR1 MNHNS, CDR2 SASEGT. The CDR3 has 16 residues. CDR3 sequence (DNA): TGTGCCAGCAGTGAAGTAGGGGATTGGAACACCGGGGAGCTGTTTTTT. It specifies CASSEVGDWNTGELFF.

This clonotype was picked up many times. The chain employs TRBV2 and TRBJ2-1; maybe TRBD2 (5 bases). CDR1 is SNHLY and CDR2 is FYNNEI in the germline V gene. Trimming took off 6 bases at V and 10 bases at J, with 16 bases between the two ends. The CDR3 has 13 residues. The CDR3 loop is CASSAEAVGEQFF. The CDR3 DNA follows: TGTGCCAGCAGCGCGGAGGCAGTCGGAGAGCAGTTCTTC.

This chain links TRBV7-8 with TRBJ2-5; 7 nucleotides match TRBD1. V shed 10 bases and J 0 bases; nucleotides not matched to a gene: 14. The CDR3 totals 16 residues. Germline CDR1 reads SGHVS; CDR2 reads FQNEAQ. The CDR3 region is CATLLKGQSNQETQYF. The CDR3 bases are TGTGCCACCCTATTAAAGGGACAGTCTAACCAAGAGACCCAGTACTTC.